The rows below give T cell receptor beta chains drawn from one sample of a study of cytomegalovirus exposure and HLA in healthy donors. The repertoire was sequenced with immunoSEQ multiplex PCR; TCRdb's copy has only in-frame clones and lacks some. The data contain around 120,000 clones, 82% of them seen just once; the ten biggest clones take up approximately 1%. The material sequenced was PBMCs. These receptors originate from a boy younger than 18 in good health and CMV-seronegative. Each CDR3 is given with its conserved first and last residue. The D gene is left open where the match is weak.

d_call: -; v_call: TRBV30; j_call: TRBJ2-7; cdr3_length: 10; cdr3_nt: TGTGCCTGGAGTGTATCCGGGCAGTACTTC; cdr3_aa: CAWSVSGQYF
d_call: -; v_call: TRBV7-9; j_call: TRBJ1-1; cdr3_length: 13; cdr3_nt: TGTGCCAGCAGCTTAACGGGGAGCACTGAAGCTTTCTTT; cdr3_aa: CASSLTGSTEAFF
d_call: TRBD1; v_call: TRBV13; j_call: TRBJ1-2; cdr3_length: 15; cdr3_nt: TGTGCCAGCAGCTCCCAGGGGGCGGACGGCTATGGCTACACCTTC; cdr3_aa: CASSSQGADGYGYTF
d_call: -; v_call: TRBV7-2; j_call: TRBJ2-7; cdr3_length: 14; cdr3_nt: TGTGCCAGCAGCCTCGACTTCCTAACCTACGAGCAGTACTTC; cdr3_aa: CASSLDFLTYEQYF
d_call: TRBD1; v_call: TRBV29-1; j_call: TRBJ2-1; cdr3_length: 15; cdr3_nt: TGCAGCGCCGAATTAGGGACAGTCTTATACAATGAGCAGTTCTTC; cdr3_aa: CSAELGTVLYNEQFF
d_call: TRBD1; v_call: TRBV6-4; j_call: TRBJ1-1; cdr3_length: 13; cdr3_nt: TGTGCCAGCAGTGTGCAGGGGGGCACTGAAGCTTTCTTT; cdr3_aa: CASSVQGGTEAFF
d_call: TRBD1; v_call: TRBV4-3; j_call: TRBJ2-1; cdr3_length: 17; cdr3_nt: TGCGCCAGCAGCCATGACTACCGGGACAGGGTAAAGGATGAGCAGTTCTTC; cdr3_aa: CASSHDYRDRVKDEQFF
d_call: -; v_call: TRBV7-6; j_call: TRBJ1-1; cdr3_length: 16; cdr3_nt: TGTGCCAGCAGCGACCCTACTGGGGGGGGCGCTACTGAAGCTTTCTTT; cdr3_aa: CASSDPTGGGATEAFF
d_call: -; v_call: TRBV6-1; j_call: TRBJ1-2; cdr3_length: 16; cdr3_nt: TGTGCCAGCAGTGAAAGCGGGAACCCGGCTAACTATGGCTACACCTTC; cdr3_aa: CASSESGNPANYGYTF
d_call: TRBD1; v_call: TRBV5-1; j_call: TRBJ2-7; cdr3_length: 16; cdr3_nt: TGCGCCAGCAGCTTGGAGTCACAGGGGGGCGGTTACGAGCAGTACTTC; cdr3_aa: CASSLESQGGGYEQYF
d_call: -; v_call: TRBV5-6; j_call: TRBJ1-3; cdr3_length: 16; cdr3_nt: TGTGCCAGCAGCCCTTTCGGAGGAGGCTCTGGAAACACCATATATTTT; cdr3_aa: CASSPFGGGSGNTIYF
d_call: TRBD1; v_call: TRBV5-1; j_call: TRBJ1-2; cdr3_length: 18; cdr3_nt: TGCGCCAGCAGCACGGAAGGACAGGGCCCACCCTCCAACTATGGCTACACCTTC; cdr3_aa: CASSTEGQGPPSNYGYTF